This entry lists 31 T cell receptor beta chains sequenced from one sample in a study of CD8 T cells in ankylosing spondylitis. From the 5' RACE reads, TCRdb called clonotypes with MiXCR, one entry per CDR3 protein. The sample includes about 240,000 distinct CDR3 sequences, around 25% seen only once; the top ten take over 0.55%. Material: blood, either unsorted or a sorted T cell fraction (not recorded which). The receptors come from a male donor with ankylosing spondylitis or in good health (not recorded which).

The chain carries TRBV20-1 and TRBJ2-2, with D possibly TRBD1 on 5 matching bases. Trimming stripped 1 base from V and 1 base from J, with 10 bases between. The CDR3 runs 15 residues. CDR1 DFQATT and CDR2 SNEGSKA come from the germline V gene (reference sequence). The chain's CDR3 is CSARGQGWNTGELFF. As DNA, the CDR3 is TGCAGTGCTAGAGGGCAGGGCTGGAACACCGGGGAGCTGTTTTTT.

In its sample, this clonotype was seen many times. The V and J genes are TRBV12-3 or TRBV12-4 and TRBJ1-3; a weak D match, TRBD1 (6 bases). The CDR3 consists of 14 residues. The V gene lost 3 bases and the J gene lost 4 bases, with 10 bases spanning the gap. The CDR3 loop reads CASSFATGGNTIYF. CDR3 DNA sequence: TGTGCCAGCAGTTTCGCGACAGGAGGAAACACCATATATTTT.

In this sample, this clonotype turned up many times. V usage is TRBV5-4 and J usage is TRBJ1-6; no clear D. Germline V lookup: CDR1 SGHNT, CDR2 YYREEE (reference sequence). Deletions cut 0 bases from V and 7 bases from J, with 17 bases between. CDR3 length: 17 amino acids. In DNA form, the CDR3 reads TGTGCCAGCAGCTTGGGAGCCCACCTTGGGTCAAATTCACCCCTCCACTTT. It specifies CASSLGAHLGSNSPLHF.

The V and J genes are TRBV5-1 and TRBJ2-7; D is perhaps TRBD1 (5 bases). Germline V gene lookup returns CDR1 SGHRS and CDR2 YFSETQ. V lost 2 bases and J lost 0, with 18 bases in between. The CDR3 consists of 17 residues. CDR3 in amino acids: CASSLSIGARDSYEQYF. CDR3 nucleotides: TGCGCCAGCAGCTTAAGCATCGGCGCCAGGGACTCCTACGAGCAGTACTTC.

This clonotype came up many times. The genes are TRBV20-1 and TRBJ2-1; 8 nucleotides align to TRBD1. CDR3 length: 15 amino acids. CDR1 and CDR2 (germline): DFQATT, SNEGSKA (reference sequence). V lost 5 bases, J lost 8 bases, and 14 bases stayed unmatched. The CDR3, as DNA: TGCAGTGCTCAGGGGACAGGTCGGTATGATTATGAGCAGTTCTTC. Its protein product is CSAQGTGRYDYEQFF.

This clonotype came up many times. The V gene is TRBV9, the J gene TRBJ2-3; TRBD2 is a possible D gene (7 bases). Deletions cut 4 bases from V and 4 bases from J, with 10 bases between. The CDR3 is 13 amino acids. Germline V lookup: CDR1 SGDLS, CDR2 YYNGEE. CDR3 residues: CASSRGGPDTQYF. The CDR3 nucleotides read TGTGCCAGCAGCAGGGGGGGCCCAGATACGCAGTATTTT.

At least ten counts were recorded for this clonotype. The V gene is TRBV6-5, the J gene TRBJ2-4; 7 nucleotides line up with TRBD1. The germline V gene has CDR1 MNHEY and CDR2 SVGAGI. The CDR3 runs 17 residues. V lost 3 bases and J lost 0; bases outside the gene matches: 8. CDR3 residues: CASSYDRASGAKNIQYF. The CDR3 bases are TGTGCCAGCAGTTATGACAGGGCGAGTGGAGCCAAAAACATTCAGTACTTC.

The chain uses TRBV7-2 and TRBJ1-1; a weak D match, TRBD1 (5 bases). CDR1 and CDR2 (germline): SGHTA, FQGNSA. V was clipped by 8 bases and J by 5 bases, with 18 bases between them. This CDR3 has 14 amino acids. The chain's CDR3 is CASPHVGGSTEAFF. The CDR3 DNA sequence: TGTGCCAGCCCCCACGTTGGGGGGAGTACTGAAGCTTTCTTT.

The rearrangement joins TRBV29-1 to TRBJ2-2; D may match TRBD1 or TRBD2 (5 bases each). This CDR3 spans 16 amino acids. The ends were cut back, 7 bases at V and 1 base at J, with 19 bases in the middle. Germline CDR1 SQVTM, CDR2 ANQGSEA. CDR3 in amino acids: CSARTRGIQNTGELFF. Here the CDR3 DNA reads TGCAGCGCAAGAACTAGGGGAATACAGAACACCGGGGAGCTGTTTTTT.

This clonotype came up many times. The chain is built from TRBV4-1 and TRBJ2-3, with 10 bases aligning to TRBD2. Germline CDR1 is MGHRA and CDR2 is YSYEKL. The CDR3 runs to 15 residues. The junction had 6 bases not matched to a gene; V was cut back by 5 bases and J by 4 bases. The chain's CDR3 is CASSWSGGAADTQYF. The CDR3 DNA reads TGCGCCAGCAGCTGGAGCGGGGGGGCGGCAGATACGCAGTATTTT.

The chain has TRBV6-6 and TRBJ1-6, with no clear D. The germline gives CDR1 MNHNY, CDR2 SVGAGI (reference sequence). V gave up 5 bases and J gave up 9 bases, with 8 bases separating them. The CDR3 is 12 residues long. As DNA, the CDR3 is TGTGCCAGCAGTACCCCCCCTTCACCCCTCCACTTT. This encodes CASSTPPSPLHF.

The table lists this clonotype with many counts. V is TRBV10-3 and J is TRBJ2-1; 7 bases align to TRBD2. The CDR3 runs to 16 residues. The germline CDR1 and CDR2 sequences are ENHRY and SYGVKD. Trimming removed 5 bases from V and 4 bases from J; junction bases left unmatched: 11. The DNA of the CDR3 is TGTGCCATCAGTCCAGTGATTGGGGGGGGATACAATGAGCAGTTCTTC. This gives the protein CAISPVIGGGYNEQFF.

This clonotype was recorded many times. The chain has TRBV10-3 and TRBJ1-6; no clear D. This CDR3 has 12 amino acids. In germline, CDR1 is ENHRY, CDR2 SYGVKD. The V gene lost 8 bases and the J gene lost 6 bases, with 8 bases spanning the gap. CDR3 sequence (DNA): TGTGCCATCCGGGGAACTAATTCACCCCTCCACTTT. Translated: CAIRGTNSPLHF.

The table lists this clonotype with a few counts. The rearrangement joins TRBV12-3 or TRBV12-4 to TRBJ2-7; no reliable D call. The length of the CDR3 is 13 residues. V was trimmed by 3 bases and J by 1 base, leaving 7 bases between them. The CDR3 coding sequence is TGTGCCAGCAGTTTGGTACAGTCCTACGAGCAGTACTTC. Translated, it gives CASSLVQSYEQYF.

V usage is TRBV28 and J usage is TRBJ2-3, with D possibly matching TRBD2 (5 bases). Trimming left V 8 bases short and J 2 bases short, with 14 bases between. Germline V gives CDR1 MDHEN, CDR2 SYDVKM. This CDR3 region has 14 residues. The CDR3 DNA sequence: TGTGCCAGCGGCCCGAGCGGAGCCACAGATACGCAGTATTTT. It specifies CASGPSGATDTQYF.

The rearrangement links TRBV12-3 or TRBV12-4 to TRBJ2-5, with a tentative D call TRBD1 (5 bases). The CDR3 spans 13 residues. The V and J ends lost 4 bases and 5 bases respectively, with 11 bases between them. CDR3: CASSSWGVETQYF. CDR3 nucleotide sequence: TGTGCCAGCAGTTCCTGGGGCGTGGAGACCCAGTACTTC.

The chain employs TRBV13 and TRBJ2-3; 10 positions agree with TRBD2. This CDR3 is built from 16 residues. Germline V gives CDR1 PRHDT, CDR2 FYEKMQ (reference sequence). V was clipped by 5 bases and J by 2 bases; unmatched bases: 7. The CDR3 reads CASSLRAGGPTDTQYF. The CDR3 nucleotides are TGTGCCAGCAGCCTACGAGCGGGGGGGCCCACAGATACGCAGTATTTT.

This clonotype was counted ten times or more. This chain joins TRBV10-1 and TRBJ2-7, with unresolved D. The V end was cut by 0 bases, the J end by 3 bases, with 9 bases between. This CDR3 has 14 residues. Looked up from germline, CDR1 is WNHNN and CDR2 is SYGVQD (reference sequence). The DNA of the CDR3 is TGCGCCAGCAGTGAGTCCGCAGCCCTCTACGAGCAGTACTTC. It codes for CASSESAALYEQYF.

CDR3 in DNA: TGTGCCAGCAAGGGTAGTAGCACAGATACGCAGTATTTT. Translated, it gives CASKGSSTDTQYF. The rearrangement links TRBV25-1 to TRBJ2-3; no firm D call. This CDR3 is 13 amino acids long. The germline V and J ends were trimmed by 7 bases and 0 bases, with 8 bases remaining between them. CDR1 and CDR2 from the germline V gene are MGHDK and SYGVNS.

This clonotype was recorded at least ten times. The chain has TRBV20-1 and TRBJ2-3, with no clear D. This CDR3 spans 13 amino acids. Between the trimmed V and J ends, which lost 0 bases and 5 bases, there was a span of 9 bases. Germline V gene data show CDR1 as DFQATT and CDR2 as SNEGSKA (reference sequence). CDR3 protein: CSARDFPQDTQYF. In DNA, the CDR3 is TGCAGTGCTAGAGATTTTCCTCAAGATACGCAGTATTTT.

This clonotype was seen only a few times. The chain carries TRBV20-1 and TRBJ1-5; 10 nucleotides line up with TRBD1. The length of the CDR3 is 16 residues. V lost 3 bases, J lost 1 base, and 6 bases stayed unmatched. The germline V gene has CDR1 DFQATT and CDR2 SNEGSKA (reference sequence). The CDR3 here is CSASPGQGGSNQPQHF. CDR3 DNA sequence: TGCAGTGCTAGTCCTGGACAGGGGGGGAGCAATCAGCCCCAGCATTTT.

This chain joins TRBV20-1 and TRBJ2-7; D call uncertain. CDR1 and CDR2 (germline): DFQATT, SNEGSKA (reference sequence). The germline V and J ends were trimmed by 3 bases and 3 bases, with 12 bases remaining between them. The CDR3 contains 13 residues. DNA for the CDR3: TGCAGTGCTAGTCACCCACCCGGCTACGAGCAGTACTTC. Its translation: CSASHPPGYEQYF.

The chain uses TRBV20-1 and TRBJ1-1; D is perhaps TRBD1 (5 bases). V gave up 2 bases and J gave up 1 base, with 8 bases separating them. This CDR3 spans 13 amino acids. CDR1 is DFQATT, CDR2 SNEGSKA, per germline (reference sequence). CDR3 nucleotides: TGCAGTGCTAGATCCCAGGGGAACACTGAAGCTTTCTTT. This translates into CSARSQGNTEAFF.

This clonotype was picked up one time. A read error may be the cause here, since a much bigger clone is one base away. This sequence joins TRBV29-1 and TRBJ1-1; 7 bases fit TRBD1. J gave up 2 bases and V 7 bases, and 7 bases lay outside the gene matches. Germline V gives CDR1 SQVTM, CDR2 ANQGSEA. The CDR3 is 13 residues long. The CDR3 loop reads CSETGQINTEAFF. In DNA, the CDR3 is TGCAGCGAGACGGGACAGATAAACACTGAAGCTTTCTTT.

The rearrangement links TRBV10-3 to TRBJ2-5, with D tentatively TRBD2 (6 bases). Trimming removed 10 bases at V and 0 bases at J, with 15 bases between. The CDR3 has 14 amino acids. Germline assignment: CDR1 ENHRY and CDR2 SYGVKD. The CDR3 bases are TGTGCCACCGGTTTCGGAGGGTACCAAGAGACCCAGTACTTC. Translating gives CATGFGGYQETQYF.

CDR3 DNA: TGTGCCACCCATAAGATATCAAGCCACAATGAGCAGTTCTTC. Translated: CATHKISSHNEQFF. This sequence joins TRBV6-1 and TRBJ2-1, with D unclear. There are 14 residues in the CDR3. Per germline, CDR1 MNHNS and CDR2 SASEGT. V was pared by 10 bases and J by 5 bases, with 18 bases between.

This clonotype was counted a few times. This chain joins TRBV20-1 and TRBJ1-2, with D possibly TRBD1 on 5 matching bases. Trimming stripped 4 bases from V and 7 bases from J, with 10 bases between. The germline V gene encodes CDR1 DFQATT and CDR2 SNEGSKA (reference sequence). This CDR3 contains 11 residues. CDR3: CSAIVGAGYTF. In DNA, the CDR3 is TGCAGTGCTATAGTAGGGGCTGGCTACACCTTC.

In its sample, this clonotype was seen many times. V gene TRBV5-5 combines with J gene TRBJ2-4, with 9 bases aligning to TRBD1. CDR3 length equals 16 residues. The junction had 7 bases not matched to a gene; V was cut back by 4 bases and J by 2 bases. Germline V gene data show CDR1 as SGHKS and CDR2 as YYEKEE (reference sequence). The DNA for the CDR3 is TGTGCCAGCAGCCCTAGACAGGGGGGTACCAAAAACATTCAGTACTTC. It encodes CASSPRQGGTKNIQYF.

This clonotype has a count of ten or more. The chain is built from TRBV7-2 and TRBJ1-2; 8 nucleotides align to TRBD1. This CDR3 contains 14 residues. Germline CDR1 reads SGHTA; CDR2 reads FQGNSA. The junction had 4 bases not matched to a gene; V was cut back by 5 bases and J by 2 bases. CDR3 residues: CASSLGQGNYGYTF. CDR3 coding DNA: TGTGCCAGCAGCCTAGGACAGGGAAACTATGGCTACACCTTC.

The chain joins TRBV20-1 to TRBJ2-3, with D possibly matching TRBD2 (6 bases). Looked up from germline, CDR1 is DFQATT and CDR2 is SNEGSKA (reference sequence). V lost 4 bases, J lost 3 bases, and 17 bases lay in between. The CDR3 has 15 residues. The CDR3 region is CSAIRGGQGTDTQYF. CDR3 coding DNA: TGCAGTGCTATACGAGGAGGGCAGGGAACAGATACGCAGTATTTT.

This clonotype was counted a few times. The rearrangement links TRBV20-1 to TRBJ2-1; 8 nucleotides line up with TRBD2. The CDR3 runs 14 residues. Germline CDR1 is DFQATT and CDR2 is SNEGSKA (reference sequence). V shed 6 bases and J 5 bases; nucleotides not matched to a gene: 9. Here the CDR3 DNA reads TGCAGTGCCGCGCGGGGGGCCTTCAACAATGAGCAGTTCTTC. As protein: CSAARGAFNNEQFF.